A selection of T cell receptor beta chains follows, all from one sample in a study of OX40 agonist ivuxolimab in advanced cancers. Only in-frame clones appear in the TCRdb table, and some are missing; sequencing was by immunoSEQ multiplex PCR. The sample lists 60,000 or so clones, about four fifths seen once, with about 27% in the top ten. The material sequenced was CD4+ or CD8+ T cells sorted from blood, taken in a trial of the OX40 agonist ivuxolimab. The receptors were gathered from an adult with an advanced solid tumor such as melanoma, head and neck, liver or kidney cancer. Each CDR3 is given with its conserved first and last residue. D genes are given only for firm matches. Size values are once, few and many counts, or a class for expanded clones, and some rows have none.

cdr3_nt	cdr3_aa	clone_size	v_call	d_call	j_call
TGCGCCAGCAGCCAAGTTACAGGGGGCCACTACGAGCAGTACTTC	CASSQVTGGHYEQYF	-	TRBV4-1	TRBD1	TRBJ2-7
TGTGCCAGCAGCCCCGTCGGCCGCTCTGGGGCCAACGTCCTGACTTTC	CASSPVGRSGANVLTF	-	TRBV7-9	-	TRBJ2-6
TGTGCCATCAGTGCCGAGGCGGACAAAACAGATACGCAGTATTTT	CAISAEADKTDTQYF	-	TRBV10-3	-	TRBJ2-3
TGCGCCAGCACCGGGACAGGGGGCCCCGGGGAGCTGTTTTTT	CASTGTGGPGELFF	-	TRBV10-2	TRBD1	TRBJ2-2
TGCGCCAGCAGCTCGTTTGGGACAGGGCCCTACGAGCAGTACTTC	CASSSFGTGPYEQYF	-	TRBV5-1	TRBD1	TRBJ2-7
TGTGCCAGCAAACTAGCGGGGGCTACGGTCGGGGAGCAGTACTTC	CASKLAGATVGEQYF	-	TRBV6-5	TRBD2	TRBJ2-5
TGTGCCAGCAGTAAAGGACAGGGCAGGAGCTACTTC	CASSKGQGRSYF	-	TRBV2	TRBD1	TRBJ2-7
TGCGCCAGCAGCCAAGGGGGCCTAGCGGGACTCACCGGGGAGCTGTTTTTT	CASSQGGLAGLTGELFF	-	TRBV4-1	TRBD2	TRBJ2-2
TGCGCCAGCAGCTCCAGACCGGGACAGTTTTACGAGCAGTACTTC	CASSSRPGQFYEQYF	-	TRBV5-1	TRBD1	TRBJ2-7
TGTGCCAGCAGCTCCTTGGCGGCGGGAGGTATCTACAATGAGCAGTTCTTC	CASSSLAAGGIYNEQFF	-	TRBV11-3	TRBD2	TRBJ2-1
TGCGCCAGCAGCCCCCGACAGGGTACAGCGAACACTGAAGCTTTCTTT	CASSPRQGTANTEAFF	-	TRBV5-1	TRBD1	TRBJ1-1
TGCGCCAGCAGCCAAGAATTTGGAGTCAGAGCGGGAGGGGTCACAGATACGCAGTATTTT	CASSQEFGVRAGGVTDTQYF	-	TRBV4-1	TRBD2	TRBJ2-3
TGTGCCAGTAGTATACTAGCGGGGGGGGTCTACGAGCAGTACTTC	CASSILAGGVYEQYF	-	TRBV19	TRBD2	TRBJ2-7
TGTGCCAGCTCACCTGCGGGCGCTTGGGACGAGCAGTACTTC	CASSPAGAWDEQYF	-	TRBV18	-	TRBJ2-7
TGTGCCAGCAGTGTACCCGGGCTCGGGGTTAACTCTGGGGCCAACGTCCTGACTTTC	CASSVPGLGVNSGANVLTF	-	TRBV2	-	TRBJ2-6
TGTGCCTGGAGTGTATTTGGGGTCTTAGGGGAAACGAACACCGGGGAGCTGTTTTTT	CAWSVFGVLGETNTGELFF	-	TRBV30	-	TRBJ2-2
TGTGCCAGCAGCTCTGACACCATAACCTACGAGCAGTACTTC	CASSSDTITYEQYF	-	TRBV5-4	-	TRBJ2-7
TGTGCCGGCAGCCAAGAGTCGGGGAGCGGGCAGCCCCAGCATTTT	CAGSQESGSGQPQHF	-	TRBV4-2	-	TRBJ1-5
TGTGCCACCAGCAGAGATGGGTGGCAGCCCCAGCATTTT	CATSRDGWQPQHF	-	TRBV15	-	TRBJ1-5
TGTGCCATCTCGAGGGGGACAGGGGGATATGGCTACACCTTC	CAISRGTGGYGYTF	-	TRBV6-5	TRBD1	TRBJ1-2
TGTGCCAGCCAACCGGAGCCTAGCTCCTACGAGCAGTACTTC	CASQPEPSSYEQYF	few	TRBV19	-	TRBJ2-7
TGTGCCAGCACGGGAGGGAGAAAAGATCAGCCCCAGCATTTT	CASTGGRKDQPQHF	-	TRBV6-6	-	TRBJ1-5
TGTGCCAGCAGTTTGACCCGACAGGGGTTGGGAGAGACCCAGTACTTC	CASSLTRQGLGETQYF	-	TRBV28	TRBD1	TRBJ2-5
TGTGCCAGCAGCCCTACCACAGATACGCAGTATTTT	CASSPTTDTQYF	-	TRBV28	-	TRBJ2-3
TGTGCCAGCAGTTTATCGGCAGGGGGGGAAGAGACCCAGTACTTC	CASSLSAGGEETQYF	-	TRBV27	-	TRBJ2-5
TGTGCCAGCAGTCTGGGGGGACACGAGCAGTACTTC	CASSLGGHEQYF	-	TRBV5-6	-	TRBJ2-7
TGTGCCAGCAGTGAAGCAGCGGTCTATGGCTACACCTTC	CASSEAAVYGYTF	-	TRBV2	-	TRBJ1-2
TGTGCCAGCAGCCCGGACAGGTACGAGCAGTACTTC	CASSPDRYEQYF	few	TRBV11-2	TRBD1	TRBJ2-7
TGTGCCAGCAGCCTCTTTGACGGGAATTCACCCCTCCACTTT	CASSLFDGNSPLHF	-	TRBV11-2	-	TRBJ1-6
TGTGCCAGCAGCGTAGGCCAGGCCGGGGAGACCCAGTACTTC	CASSVGQAGETQYF	-	TRBV9	-	TRBJ2-5
TGTGCCAGCAAACCGGGACTCGCAAGCTCCTACAATGAGCAGTTCTTC	CASKPGLASSYNEQFF	-	TRBV2	-	TRBJ2-1
TGTGCCAGCAGCTTACGTGCTCGTTCTAGGACCTCATCTAGCACAGATACGCAGTATTTT	CASSLRARSRTSSSTDTQYF	-	TRBV7-8	-	TRBJ2-3
TGTGCCAGCAGCTCTGGGCCCCGAGGGCGCAATCAGCCCCAGCATTTT	CASSSGPRGRNQPQHF	few	TRBV7-6	-	TRBJ1-5
TGTGCCAGCAGTGAGTCCGGGACTTTCACCGGGGAGCTGTTTTTT	CASSESGTFTGELFF	-	TRBV2	-	TRBJ2-2
TGTGCCAGCAGAACCGGGCTAGAAAATGAAAAACTGTTTTTT	CASRTGLENEKLFF	-	TRBV6-1	-	TRBJ1-4
TGCGCCAGCAGCTTTACTGGCGGGACTACCACAGATACGCAGTATTTT	CASSFTGGTTTDTQYF	-	TRBV5-1	TRBD2	TRBJ2-3
TGTGCCATCAGTGAAGGGCCGACACAAAACTATGGCTACACCTTC	CAISEGPTQNYGYTF	-	TRBV10-3	-	TRBJ1-2
TGTGCCAGCAGAGAACAAGAGACCCAGTACTTC	CASREQETQYF	few	TRBV2	-	TRBJ2-5
TGTGCCAGTAATCGCGGGAGGACACAAGAGACCCAGTACTTC	CASNRGRTQETQYF	-	TRBV19	TRBD2	TRBJ2-5
TGTGCCAGCAGGGTCGGAACGTACACTGAAGCTTTCTTT	CASRVGTYTEAFF	-	TRBV6-6	-	TRBJ1-1
TGTGCCAGCAGCCTACTAGCGGGACGATACAATGAGCAGTTCTTC	CASSLLAGRYNEQFF	-	TRBV2	TRBD2	TRBJ2-1
TGTGCCAGCAGCTTCGGTCACAGAGGCGAAAAACTGTTTTTT	CASSFGHRGEKLFF	once	TRBV5-1	-	TRBJ1-4
TGTGCCGGTTCACGGGGCCCCCATCAGCCCCAGCATTTT	CAGSRGPHQPQHF	-	TRBV21-1	-	TRBJ1-5
TGTGCCAGTAGTAGAAGACTAGCGGGTAGCTACGAGCAGTACTTC	CASSRRLAGSYEQYF	-	TRBV19	TRBD2	TRBJ2-7
TGTGCCTGGAGCAGCTGGACTAGCGTAGGGGTAACGGAGACCCAGTACTTC	CAWSSWTSVGVTETQYF	-	TRBV30	TRBD2	TRBJ2-5
TGTGCCAGCAGTGGGCGGGGGATAGATACGCAGTATTTT	CASSGRGIDTQYF	-	TRBV6-1	TRBD2	TRBJ2-3
TGCGCCAGCAGTCGAGCCTCGGGACTAGCGAGGTTTGGTGAGCAGTTCTTC	CASSRASGLARFGEQFF	-	TRBV4-1	TRBD2	TRBJ2-1
TGTGCCAGCAGCTTAGGCCCTAGCGGGGGGGCCACCGGGGAGCTGTTTTTT	CASSLGPSGGATGELFF	-	TRBV11-3	TRBD2	TRBJ2-2
TGTGCCAGTAGTTGGGACAGGGATATCGAAGCTTTCTTT	CASSWDRDIEAFF	-	TRBV19	TRBD1	TRBJ1-1
TGCGCCAGCAGCTCGCAGGCCCCTGGGAACACTGAAGCTTTCTTT	CASSSQAPGNTEAFF	-	TRBV5-1	-	TRBJ1-1
TGTGCCAGCTCACCACCGACAGCGGTCAAAAACATTCAGTACTTC	CASSPPTAVKNIQYF	-	TRBV18	-	TRBJ2-4
TGCGCCAGCAGCTCCCGGGGTAGCGGCCAAATTGGGCAGTACTTC	CASSSRGSGQIGQYF	-	TRBV4-1	-	TRBJ2-7
TGCGCCAGCAGCTCTCCCGGATTCCTGAACACTGAAGCTTTCTTT	CASSSPGFLNTEAFF	-	TRBV4-1	-	TRBJ1-1
TGTGCCAGCAGTGCTTTAGGGCAGGGAAGTTTGGAGCAGTACTTC	CASSALGQGSLEQYF	-	TRBV2	-	TRBJ2-7
TGTGCCACCAGCAGAGATCCTGACACTGAAGCTTTCTTT	CATSRDPDTEAFF	-	TRBV15	-	TRBJ1-1
TGTGCCAGCAGCTTAGGCCTAAGGTCACGTCTAAAAAGGAACACCGGGGAGCTGTTTTTT	CASSLGLRSRLKRNTGELFF	-	TRBV7-8	-	TRBJ2-2